This passage covers 28 T cell receptor beta chains from one sample sequenced in a study of blood T cell repertoires in COVID-19. Clones were read by immunoSEQ multiplex PCR, and TCRdb kept only the in-frame ones, dropping some. The sample has about 59,000 clones, 75% to 95% seen once; the top ten hold 16%. The sample consisted of peripheral blood. The receptors derive from a man older than 75 with acute or convalescent COVID-19.

The chain links TRBV15 to TRBJ2-1; 8 nucleotides align to TRBD2. J lost 8 bases, V lost 0 bases, and 6 bases had no gene match. CDR1 and CDR2 from the germline V gene are LNHNV and YYDKDF (reference sequence). The CDR3 runs to 15 residues. CDR3 nucleotides: TGTGCCACCAGCAGAGAGAGGACTAGCTTGGATGAGCAGTTCTTC. The encoded protein is CATSRERTSLDEQFF.

The genes are TRBV7-9 and TRBJ1-6; D call uncertain. Germline CDR1 reads SEHNR; CDR2 reads FQNEAQ (reference sequence). The V and J ends lost 1 base and 2 bases respectively, with 18 bases between them. The length of the CDR3 is 19 residues. The CDR3 sequence: CASSLGSGSHSTYNSPLHF. DNA for the CDR3: TGTGCCAGCAGCTTAGGTAGCGGCAGCCATAGCACCTATAATTCACCCCTCCACTTT.

The genes are TRBV2 and TRBJ1-5; 9 bases are a match to TRBD1. This CDR3 has 15 amino acids. CDR1 is SNHLY and CDR2 is FYNNEI in the germline V gene. With 0 bases clipped from V and 5 bases from J, the junction kept 2 bases outside the gene matches. CDR3 DNA sequence: TGTGCCAGCAGTGAAGCTCGGACAGGGGATCAGCCCCAGCATTTT. It translates to CASSEARTGDQPQHF.

This chain joins TRBV4-1 and TRBJ1-5; D not certain. The germline gives CDR1 MGHRA, CDR2 YSYEKL. The CDR3 totals 12 residues. With 0 bases removed from V and 12 bases from J, the gap between germline ends came to 9 bases. The DNA for the CDR3 is TGCGCCAGCAGCCAAGACCCAATCATCCAGCATTTT. Encoded protein: CASSQDPIIQHF.

This rearrangement joins TRBV5-1 to TRBJ1-3; no reliable D call. Trimming took off 1 base at V and 0 bases at J, with 11 bases between the two ends. The CDR3 covers 16 residues. Germline V lookup: CDR1 SGHRS, CDR2 YFSETQ. The CDR3 sequence: CASSLTDLNSGNTIYF. The CDR3 nucleotides are TGCGCCAGCAGCTTGACTGATCTGAACTCTGGAAACACCATATATTTT. Full variable domain (outside the CDR3, taken from reference TRBV5-1 and TRBJ1-3): KAGVTQTPRYLIKTRGQQVTLSCSPISGHRSVSWYQQTPGQGLQFLFEYFSETQRNKGNFPGRFSGRQFSNSRSEMNVSTLELGDSALYLCASSLTDLNSGNTIYFGEGSWLTVV.

V and J are TRBV5-1 and TRBJ2-7; 10 bases map to TRBD1. The V gene end was trimmed by 4 bases and the J gene end by 6 bases; junction bases not matched to a gene: 10. Germline-derived CDR1 and CDR2 are SGHRS and YFSETQ. CDR3 length: 15 amino acids. CDR3 DNA sequence: TGCGCCAGCAGCAGAGGATCCGGGACAGGGGCCGAGCAGTACTTC. Translating it yields CASSRGSGTGAEQYF.

The chain joins TRBV12-5 to TRBJ2-4; 10 bases are shared with TRBD1. V shed 3 bases and J 4 bases; nucleotides not matched to a gene: 9. Per the germline V gene, CDR1 is LGHNT and CDR2 is FRNRAP. The CDR3 is 17 residues long. CDR3 DNA sequence: TGTGCTAGTGGTTTCCCCGGGACAGGGGCCCTTAAAAACATTCAGTACTTC. Its translation is CASGFPGTGALKNIQYF. The whole variable domain, remainder taken from reference TRBV12-5 and TRBJ2-4, is DARVTQTPRHKVTEMGQEVTMRCQPILGHNTVFWYRQTMMQGLELLAYFRNRAPLDDSGMPKDRFSAEMPDATLATLKIQPSEPRDSAVYFCASGFPGTGALKNIQYFGAGTRLSVL.

The CDR3 DNA follows: TGCGCCAGCAGTGACCCAGGAAATAGCAATCAGCCCCAGCATTTT. This encodes CASSDPGNSNQPQHF. This chain links TRBV10-1 with TRBJ1-5; D ambiguous. Germline CDR1 and CDR2: WNHNN and SYGVQD (reference sequence). V shed 3 bases and J shed 0 bases, with 9 bases lying between them. CDR3 length equals 15 residues.

This chain uses TRBV7-9 with TRBJ2-5; 10 nucleotides agree with TRBD2. V trimming: 2 bases; J trimming: 3 bases; junction bases outside the gene matches: 3. The CDR3 consists of 15 residues. Germline CDR1 is SEHNR and CDR2 is FQNEAQ (reference sequence). CDR3 residues: CASSLSSGGEETQYF. CDR3 nucleotide sequence: TGTGCCAGCAGCTTATCCAGCGGGGGGGAAGAGACCCAGTACTTC.

The chain is built from TRBV7-9 and TRBJ2-5; D is uncertain. CDR1 is SEHNR and CDR2 is FQNEAQ in the germline V gene (reference sequence). The germline V and J ends were trimmed by 1 base and 2 bases, with 5 bases remaining between them. The CDR3 consists of 13 residues. The CDR3 spells CASSLVPQETQYF. The CDR3 DNA reads TGTGCCAGCAGCTTAGTCCCGCAAGAGACCCAGTACTTC.

J is TRBJ2-7 and V is TRBV6-5; TRBD1 agrees at 10 bases. V was clipped by 1 base and J by 4 bases; unmatched bases: 4. Germline V gives CDR1 MNHEY, CDR2 SVGAGI. This CDR3 region has 15 residues. The CDR3: CASSYLMDRGYEQYF. The CDR3, as DNA: TGTGCCAGCAGTTACTTGATGGACAGGGGGTACGAGCAGTACTTC.

The chain recombines TRBV10-3 with TRBJ2-5; maybe TRBD1 (5 bases). Trimming pared 10 bases from V and 3 bases from J, leaving 12 bases between. Germline V gene sequence: CDR1 ENHRY, CDR2 SYGVKD. The CDR3 loop spans 12 amino acids. The CDR3 loop is CATSDSKETQYF. In DNA, the CDR3 is TGTGCCACCTCCGACAGCAAAGAGACCCAGTACTTC.

A remark on this clone: Other DNA sequences within the sample encode an identical CDR3. The chain combines TRBV5-4 with TRBJ2-7; 7 bases agree with TRBD1. The CDR3 sequence is 14 residues long. CDR1 and CDR2 (germline): SGHNT, YYREEE (reference sequence). Trimming took 0 bases from V and 2 from J; bases not matched to a gene: 2. The CDR3 here is CASSLATGTYEQYF. DNA for the CDR3: TGTGCCAGCAGCTTGGCGACAGGGACCTACGAGCAGTACTTC.

The rearrangement joins TRBV28 to TRBJ2-2, with 7 bases lining up with TRBD1. Germline V lookup: CDR1 MDHEN, CDR2 SYDVKM. This CDR3 is built from 13 residues. The trim removed 7 bases at V and 5 bases at J, leaving 4 bases unmatched. The CDR3 DNA reads as TGTGCCAGCATACAGGGGCGGACCGGGGAGCTGTTTTTT. Translation gives CASIQGRTGELFF.

This sequence joins TRBV5-1 and TRBJ1-4, with D unclear. The germline V gene encodes CDR1 SGHRS and CDR2 YFSETQ. The CDR3 is 14 amino acids. The V end lost 4 bases, the J end lost 2 bases, and 9 bases lay between the germline ends. This chain's CDR3 is CASSPTGTNEKLFF. The CDR3 bases are TGCGCCAGCAGCCCGACCGGGACTAATGAAAAACTGTTTTTT.

This chain joins TRBV7-9 and TRBJ2-3, with TRBD2 matching over 10 bases. The trim removed 5 bases at V and 4 bases at J, leaving 9 bases unmatched. CDR3 length equals 16 residues. Germline V gene lookup returns CDR1 SEHNR and CDR2 FQNEAQ (reference sequence). DNA of the CDR3: TGTGCCAGCAGCGGAGCAACTAGCGGGGTTGCAGATACGCAGTATTTT. This encodes CASSGATSGVADTQYF.

The gene calls are TRBV19 and TRBJ2-5; 11 nucleotides match TRBD2. Germline assignment: CDR1 LNHDA and CDR2 SQIVND (reference sequence). The CDR3 spans 16 residues. J lost 5 bases, V lost 4 bases, and 9 bases had no gene match. The CDR3 DNA is TGTGCCAGTAGTAGGTCTAGCGGGGGGATCTCGGAGACCCAGTACTTC. Encoded protein: CASSRSSGGISETQYF.

The chain couples TRBV19 to TRBJ1-5; D not certain. The germline V gene has CDR1 LNHDA and CDR2 SQIVND (reference sequence). CDR3 size: 15 residues. Trimming removed 7 bases from V and 3 bases from J, with 16 bases in between. In nucleotides, the CDR3 is TGTGCCAGTACCCCCGGGAGAAGTTACAATCAGCCCCAGCATTTT. This codes for CASTPGRSYNQPQHF. Combining the CDR3 with reference TRBV19 and TRBJ1-5 gives the whole variable domain DGGITQSPKYLFRKEGQNVTLSCEQNLNHDAMYWYRQDPGQGLRLIYYSQIVNDFQKGDIAEGYSVSREKKESFPLTVTSAQKNPTAFYLCASTPGRSYNQPQHFGDGTRLSIL.

J is TRBJ1-1 and V is TRBV10-3, with 8 nucleotides matching TRBD1. J was trimmed by 0 bases and V by 8 bases; bases with no gene match: 5. Germline V gene data show CDR1 as ENHRY and CDR2 as SYGVKD. There are 14 residues in the CDR3. The CDR3 nucleotides read TGTGCCATCCAGGGGGCTGGAATGAACACTGAAGCTTTCTTT. Amino acids: CAIQGAGMNTEAFF.

This sequence joins TRBV2 and TRBJ2-7; a possible D gene is TRBD1 (6 bases). The germline V and J ends were trimmed by 8 bases and 5 bases, with 16 bases remaining between them. CDR1 is SNHLY, CDR2 FYNNEI, per germline. The CDR3 consists of 13 residues. The CDR3 spells CASLGQQGNEQYF. In DNA form, the CDR3 reads TGTGCCAGCCTCGGACAGCAAGGCAACGAGCAGTACTTC.

The chain links TRBV5-4 to TRBJ2-7, with no clear D. Per germline, CDR1 SGHNT and CDR2 YYREEE (reference sequence). The CDR3 runs 13 residues. V was pared by 5 bases and J by 7 bases, with 16 bases between. The CDR3 is CASRHDSAEEQYF. CDR3 coding DNA: TGTGCCAGCAGACATGACTCTGCCGAAGAGCAGTACTTC.

The chain couples TRBV28 to TRBJ1-5; no reliable D call. V lost 4 bases and J lost 6, with 13 bases in between. CDR1 is MDHEN, CDR2 SYDVKM, per germline. The CDR3 covers 14 residues. This CDR3 is CASSSQSDTQPQHF. CDR3 nucleotide sequence: TGTGCCAGCAGTTCTCAATCCGACACTCAGCCCCAGCATTTT.

The V gene is TRBV5-4, the J gene TRBJ1-4, with 10 bases matching TRBD1. The CDR3 is made up of 15 amino acids. The V gene's germline CDR1 is SGHNT and CDR2 YYREEE (reference sequence). V dropped 2 bases and J dropped 7; count of bases not matched to a gene: 5. This CDR3 is CASSFLTGGGEKLFF. CDR3 coding DNA: TGTGCCAGCAGCTTCCTGACAGGGGGCGGTGAAAAACTGTTTTTT.

The CDR3 DNA is TGCGCCAGCAGCCAAGCGGCGGGGGGGCCTCAGGGAGAGACCCAGTACTTC. This gives the protein CASSQAAGGPQGETQYF. The V gene is TRBV4-1, the J gene TRBJ2-5; 9 nucleotides line up with TRBD2. This CDR3 has 17 amino acids. V was pared by 1 base and J by 4 bases, with 10 bases of the junction left unmatched. Germline loops: CDR1 MGHRA, CDR2 YSYEKL.

This chain links TRBV24-1 with TRBJ2-5; 10 bases are shared with TRBD1. V gave up 4 bases and J gave up 5 bases; unmatched junction bases: 3. The germline CDR1 and CDR2 sequences are KGHDR and SFDVKD. CDR3 length: 14 amino acids. CDR3 sequence (DNA): TGTGCCACCAGTGACCGACAGGGGGCCGAGACCCAGTACTTC. Residues: CATSDRQGAETQYF.

This rearrangement joins TRBV19 to TRBJ1-3; D ambiguous. Germline CDR1 is LNHDA and CDR2 is SQIVND (reference sequence). This CDR3 has 16 amino acids. Trimming stripped 5 bases from V and 0 bases from J, with 14 bases between. The CDR3 here is CASSPGTATSGNTIYF. For the CDR3, the DNA is TGTGCCAGTAGTCCGGGAACGGCAACCTCTGGAAACACCATATATTTT. The full variable domain, in which reference TRBV19 and TRBJ1-3 provide the parts outside the CDR3, is DGGITQSPKYLFRKEGQNVTLSCEQNLNHDAMYWYRQDPGQGLRLIYYSQIVNDFQKGDIAEGYSVSREKKESFPLTVTSAQKNPTAFYLCASSPGTATSGNTIYFGEGSWLTVV.

The J gene is TRBJ1-2, the V gene TRBV7-6; 9 nucleotides line up with TRBD1. The CDR3 has 14 amino acids. Trimming cost V 3 bases and J 2 bases; bases outside gene matches: 1. Per the germline V gene, CDR1 is SGHVS and CDR2 is FNYEAQ. The CDR3 reads CASSLDRGNYGYTF. The CDR3 DNA sequence: TGTGCCAGCAGCTTGGACAGGGGAAACTATGGCTACACCTTC.

V and J are TRBV2 and TRBJ2-4; 8 positions match TRBD1. Per germline, CDR1 SNHLY and CDR2 FYNNEI. V was clipped by 6 bases and J by 6 bases; unmatched bases: 7. The length of the CDR3 is 14 residues. The CDR3 loop is CASSPPGQGNIQYF. CDR3 bases: TGTGCCAGCAGCCCTCCCGGACAGGGAAACATTCAGTACTTC.